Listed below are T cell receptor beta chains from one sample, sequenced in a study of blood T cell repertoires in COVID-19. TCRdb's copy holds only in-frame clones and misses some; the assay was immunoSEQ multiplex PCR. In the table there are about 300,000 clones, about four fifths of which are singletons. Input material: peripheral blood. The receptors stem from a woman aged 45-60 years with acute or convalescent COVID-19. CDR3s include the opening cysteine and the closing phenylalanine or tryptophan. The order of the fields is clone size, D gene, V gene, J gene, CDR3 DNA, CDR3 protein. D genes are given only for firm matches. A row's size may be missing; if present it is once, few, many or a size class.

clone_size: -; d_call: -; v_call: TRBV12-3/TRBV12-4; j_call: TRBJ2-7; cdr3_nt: TGTGCCAGCAGTTTAGGCGCCGCGAGGTACTTC; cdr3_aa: CASSLGAARYF
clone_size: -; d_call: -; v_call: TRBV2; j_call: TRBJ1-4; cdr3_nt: TGTGCCAGCAGTGACGGACATCTTATGGAAAAACTGTTTTTT; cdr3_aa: CASSDGHLMEKLFF
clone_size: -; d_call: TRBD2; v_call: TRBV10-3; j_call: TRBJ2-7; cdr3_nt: TGTGCCATCAGTGGAAAGCGGGAGATCCCCTACGAGCAGTACTTC; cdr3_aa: CAISGKREIPYEQYF
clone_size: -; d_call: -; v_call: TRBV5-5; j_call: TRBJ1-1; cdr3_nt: TGTGCCAGCAGCTTCCAAAGCATTCGGGACACTGAAGCTTTCTTT; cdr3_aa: CASSFQSIRDTEAFF
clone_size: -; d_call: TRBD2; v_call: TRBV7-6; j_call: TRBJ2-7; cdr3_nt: TGTGCCAGCAGCTTACGACTAGCGGGGGGACTACTAGGGGAGCAGTACTTC; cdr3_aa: CASSLRLAGGLLGEQYF
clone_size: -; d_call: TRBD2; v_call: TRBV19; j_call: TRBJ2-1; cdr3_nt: TGTGCCAGTAGTATGGATAGCGGGATGATTCACAATGAGCAGTTCTTC; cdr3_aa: CASSMDSGMIHNEQFF
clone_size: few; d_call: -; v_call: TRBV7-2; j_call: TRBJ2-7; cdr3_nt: TGTGCCAGCAGCAAACAGGGAGCCTACGAGCAGTACTTC; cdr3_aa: CASSKQGAYEQYF
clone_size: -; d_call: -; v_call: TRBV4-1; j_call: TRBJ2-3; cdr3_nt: TGCGCCAGCAGCCAGGGGCCCTCAGATACGCAGTATTTT; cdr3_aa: CASSQGPSDTQYF
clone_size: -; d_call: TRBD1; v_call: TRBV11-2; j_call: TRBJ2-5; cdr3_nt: TGTGCCAGCAGCTACGGACAGGGGGAGACCCAGTACTTC; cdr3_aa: CASSYGQGETQYF
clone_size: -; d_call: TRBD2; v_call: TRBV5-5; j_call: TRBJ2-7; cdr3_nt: TGTGCCAGCAGCTGGACTAGCGGGGACTACGAGCAGTACTTC; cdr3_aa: CASSWTSGDYEQYF
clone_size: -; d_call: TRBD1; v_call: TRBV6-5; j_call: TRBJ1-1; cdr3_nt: TGTGCCAGCAGCCCGTCGGACAGGAGACCTGAAGCTTTCTTT; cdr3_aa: CASSPSDRRPEAFF
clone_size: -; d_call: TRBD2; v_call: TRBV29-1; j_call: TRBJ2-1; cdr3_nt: TGCAGCGTGCCCGCCCTCGCGGGAGGCTTGGATGAGCAGTTCTTC; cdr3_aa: CSVPALAGGLDEQFF
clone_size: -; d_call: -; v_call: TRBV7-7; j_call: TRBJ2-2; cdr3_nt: TGTGCCAGCAGCCCTGGGGGCCACCTTGGGGAGAACACCGGGGAGCTGTTTTTT; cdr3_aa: CASSPGGHLGENTGELFF
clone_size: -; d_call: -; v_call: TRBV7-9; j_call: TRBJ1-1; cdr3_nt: TGTGCCAGCAGCCGGGGGGGCCATACGAACACTGAAGCTTTCTTT; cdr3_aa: CASSRGGHTNTEAFF
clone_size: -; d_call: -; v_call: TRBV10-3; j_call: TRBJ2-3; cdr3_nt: TGTGCCATCAGTGACACAGTGGATACGCAGTATTTT; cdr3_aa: CAISDTVDTQYF
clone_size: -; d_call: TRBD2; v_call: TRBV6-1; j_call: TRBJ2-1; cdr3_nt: TGTGCCAGCAGTGAAGCGAGCAATTTAGCGGGAGGCAATGAGCAGTTCTTC; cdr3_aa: CASSEASNLAGGNEQFF
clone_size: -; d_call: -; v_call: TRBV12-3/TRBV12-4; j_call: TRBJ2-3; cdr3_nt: TGTGCCAGCAGTTTTCAAGATACGCAGTATTTT; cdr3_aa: CASSFQDTQYF
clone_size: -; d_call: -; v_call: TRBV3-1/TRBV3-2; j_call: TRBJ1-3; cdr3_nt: TGTGCCAGCAGTCAACAGGGAAACACCATATATTTT; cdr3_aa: CASSQQGNTIYF
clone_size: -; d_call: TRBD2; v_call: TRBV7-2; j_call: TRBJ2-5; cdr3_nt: TGTGCCAGCAGCCAACTAGCGGGACAAGAGACCCAGTACTTC; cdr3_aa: CASSQLAGQETQYF
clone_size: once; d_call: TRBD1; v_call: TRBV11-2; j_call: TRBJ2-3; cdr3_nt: TGTGCCAGCAGCTTCCGGGACAGGGTGTCAGATACGCAGTATTTT; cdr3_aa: CASSFRDRVSDTQYF
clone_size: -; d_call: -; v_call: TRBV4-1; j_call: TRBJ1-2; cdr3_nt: TGCGCCAGCAGCCCTCAGACGGCACAGAGCTATGGCTACACCTTC; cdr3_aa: CASSPQTAQSYGYTF
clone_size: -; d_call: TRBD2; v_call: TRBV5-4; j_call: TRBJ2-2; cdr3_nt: TGTGCCAGCAGCCGAGGGACTAACCGGAACACCGGGGAGCTGTTTTTT; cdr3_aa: CASSRGTNRNTGELFF
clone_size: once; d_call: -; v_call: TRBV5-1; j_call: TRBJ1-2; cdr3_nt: TGCGCCAGCAGCGCCGACATTGCCGTCGGTGGCTACACCTTC; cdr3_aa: CASSADIAVGGYTF
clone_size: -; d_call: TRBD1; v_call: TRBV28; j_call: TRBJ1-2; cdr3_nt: TGTGCCAGCAGTTTCCCCACAGGGGGCCTGGGCTATGGCTACACCTTC; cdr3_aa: CASSFPTGGLGYGYTF
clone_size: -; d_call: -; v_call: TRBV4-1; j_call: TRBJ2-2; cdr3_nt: TGCGCCAGCAGCCCGCGGACCGGGGAGCTGTTTTTT; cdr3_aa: CASSPRTGELFF
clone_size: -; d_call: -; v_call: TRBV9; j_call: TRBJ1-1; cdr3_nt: TGTGCCAGCAGCGTTCGACAGCTCACTGAAGCTTTCTTT; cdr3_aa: CASSVRQLTEAFF
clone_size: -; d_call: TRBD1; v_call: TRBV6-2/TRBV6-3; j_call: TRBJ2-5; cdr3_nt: TGTGCCAGCAGTTACTCGAGCAGGGGGCTGGGGGAGACCCAGTACTTC; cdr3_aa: CASSYSSRGLGETQYF
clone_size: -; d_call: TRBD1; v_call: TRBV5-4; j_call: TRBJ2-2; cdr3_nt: TGTGCCAGCAGACGGGACAGGGCCCCCGGGGAGCTGTTTTTT; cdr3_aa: CASRRDRAPGELFF
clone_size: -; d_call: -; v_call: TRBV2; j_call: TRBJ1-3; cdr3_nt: TGTGCCAGCAGTCACGAGATGCAGGGGTCCGGAAACACCATATATTTT; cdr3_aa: CASSHEMQGSGNTIYF
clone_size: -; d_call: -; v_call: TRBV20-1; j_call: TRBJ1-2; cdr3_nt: TGCAGTACCAGCGGTAACTATGGCTACACCTTC; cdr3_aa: CSTSGNYGYTF
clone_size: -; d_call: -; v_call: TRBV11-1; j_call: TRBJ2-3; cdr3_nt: TGTGCCAGCAGCTTAGAACAGGGCCGGAATACGCAGTATTTT; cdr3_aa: CASSLEQGRNTQYF
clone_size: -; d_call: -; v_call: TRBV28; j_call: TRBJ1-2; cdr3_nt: TGTGCCAGCAGCCTGGGGGGGATAGGCTACACCTTC; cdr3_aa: CASSLGGIGYTF
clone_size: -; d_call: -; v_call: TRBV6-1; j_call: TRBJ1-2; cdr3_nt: TGTGCCAGCAGTGAAGCGGCAGGGCTAGGAGGCTACACCTTC; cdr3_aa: CASSEAAGLGGYTF
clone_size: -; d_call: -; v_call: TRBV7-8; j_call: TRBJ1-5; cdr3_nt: TGTGCCAGCAGCCCGGGTGGGACACTTAGCAATCAGCCCCAGCATTTT; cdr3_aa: CASSPGGTLSNQPQHF
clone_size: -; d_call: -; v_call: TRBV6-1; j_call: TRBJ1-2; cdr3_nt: TGTGCCAGCAGTGAAGCACTACTCGTCTATGGCTACACCTTC; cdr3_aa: CASSEALLVYGYTF
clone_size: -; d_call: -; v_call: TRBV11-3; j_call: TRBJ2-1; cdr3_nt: TGTGCCAGCAGCTTCCAGACAGGTGTCAATGAGCAGTTCTTC; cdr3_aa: CASSFQTGVNEQFF
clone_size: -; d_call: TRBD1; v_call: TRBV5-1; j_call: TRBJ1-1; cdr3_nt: TGCGCCAGCAGCCCTGGGAGTGTGAGGGGGCCGGCTGAAGCTTTCTTT; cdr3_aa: CASSPGSVRGPAEAFF
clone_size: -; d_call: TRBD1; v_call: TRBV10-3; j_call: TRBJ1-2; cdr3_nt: TGTGCCATCAGTGAAAAAGGACAGGGAAATGGCTACACCTTC; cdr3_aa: CAISEKGQGNGYTF
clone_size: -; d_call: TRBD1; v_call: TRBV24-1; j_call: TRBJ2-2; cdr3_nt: TGTGCCACCAGTGACCAACAGGGGCCCGGGGAGCTGTTTTTT; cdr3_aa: CATSDQQGPGELFF
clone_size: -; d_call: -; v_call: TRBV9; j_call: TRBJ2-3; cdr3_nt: TGTGCCAGCAGCGTATCGGGTAGCTTAAGCACAGATACGCAGTATTTT; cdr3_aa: CASSVSGSLSTDTQYF
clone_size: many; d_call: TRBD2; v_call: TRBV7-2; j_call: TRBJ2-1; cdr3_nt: TGTGCCAGCAGCTTAGATGGGGCTAGCGGGAGTAGTTTGCAGTTCTTC; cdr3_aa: CASSLDGASGSSLQFF
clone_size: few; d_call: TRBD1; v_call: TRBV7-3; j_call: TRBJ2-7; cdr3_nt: TGTGCCAGCAGCTTAGGGACAGGGGTCCACGAGCAGTACTTC; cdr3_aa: CASSLGTGVHEQYF
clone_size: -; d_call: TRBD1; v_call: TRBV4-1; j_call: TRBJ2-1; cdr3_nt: TGCGCCAGCAGCCAAGTAGGGGGCAGTGGCCTCTACAATGAGCAGTTCTTC; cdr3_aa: CASSQVGGSGLYNEQFF
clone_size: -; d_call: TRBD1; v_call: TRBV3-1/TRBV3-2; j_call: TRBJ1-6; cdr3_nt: TGTGCCAGCAGCCAAGTAGGGGACAGCTACTATAATTCACCCCTCCACTTT; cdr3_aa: CASSQVGDSYYNSPLHF
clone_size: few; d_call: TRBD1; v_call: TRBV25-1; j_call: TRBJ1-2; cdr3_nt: TGTGCCAGCATTTTATTTGGGGACAGGGGCTACACCTTC; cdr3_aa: CASILFGDRGYTF
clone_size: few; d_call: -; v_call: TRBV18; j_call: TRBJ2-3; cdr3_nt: TGTGCCAGCTCACAGAGTAGTTCAGATACGCAGTATTTT; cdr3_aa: CASSQSSSDTQYF
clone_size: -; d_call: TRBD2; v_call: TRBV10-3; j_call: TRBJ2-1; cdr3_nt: TGTGCCATCAGTCCTCCTACTAGCGTTGAGCAGTTCTTC; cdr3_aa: CAISPPTSVEQFF
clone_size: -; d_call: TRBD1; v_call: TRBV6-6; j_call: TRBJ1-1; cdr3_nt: TGTGCCAGCAGTTATTCGGGACAGCGGAACACTGAAGCTTTCTTT; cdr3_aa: CASSYSGQRNTEAFF
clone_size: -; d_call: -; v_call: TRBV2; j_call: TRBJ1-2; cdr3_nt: TGTGCCAGCAGGGAGGATTTTGAGAGCTACACCTTC; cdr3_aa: CASREDFESYTF
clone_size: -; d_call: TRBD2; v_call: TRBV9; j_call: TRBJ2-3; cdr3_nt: TGTGCCAGCAGCGTAGGCCCAGCGGGGTCAACAGATACGCAGTATTTT; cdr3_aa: CASSVGPAGSTDTQYF
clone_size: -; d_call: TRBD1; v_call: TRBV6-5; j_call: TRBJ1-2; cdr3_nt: TGTGCCAGCAGTTACGACGGGACAGGGTATGGCTACACCTTC; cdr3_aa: CASSYDGTGYGYTF
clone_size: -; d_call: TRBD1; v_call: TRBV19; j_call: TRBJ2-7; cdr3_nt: TGTGCCAGTAGTGGCGGACAGGGTTCAGGCGAGCAGTACTTC; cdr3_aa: CASSGGQGSGEQYF
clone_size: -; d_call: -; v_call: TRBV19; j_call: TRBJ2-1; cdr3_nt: TGTGCCAGTAGTCGCGGGGTATCCTACAATGAGCAGTTCTTC; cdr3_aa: CASSRGVSYNEQFF
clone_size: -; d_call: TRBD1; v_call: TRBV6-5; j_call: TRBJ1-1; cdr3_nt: TGTGCCAGCAGACAGACAGGGGACGAAGCTTTCTTT; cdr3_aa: CASRQTGDEAFF
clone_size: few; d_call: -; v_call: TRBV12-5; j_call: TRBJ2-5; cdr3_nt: TGTGCTAGTGGGCCTACCCTATCGGAGACCCAGTACTTC; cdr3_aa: CASGPTLSETQYF
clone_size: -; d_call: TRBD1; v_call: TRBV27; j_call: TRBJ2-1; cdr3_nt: TGTGCCAGCAGCCCGGGACAGGGAGCCAATGAGCAGTTCTTC; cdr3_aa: CASSPGQGANEQFF